This T cell receptor beta chain comes out of a study of T cell repertoires in cytomegalovirus infection. Across the whole study: An indication of both CMV infection and matching HLA type came from public TCR beta signatures.

TCRdb re-derived calls from the reads in MiXCR, one entry per CDR3 protein. The sample contains around 430,000 distinct CDR3 sequences, about 42% of which appear only once. This clonotype was picked up a small number of times. The target antigen is unknown. Findings and caveats of the study: Summed frequency of public TCR beta families distinguished CMV carriers with the relevant HLA.

The source is a human donor in good health (CMV status not recorded). Some clones in this sample may be carry-over from other donors' samples. The starting material was cultured PBMCs, obtained from culture after CMV antigen stimulation.

Here the CDR3 DNA reads TGTGCCAGCAGCCGTAGACAGGGAAATTCACCCCTCCACTTT. Protein: CASSRRQGNSPLHF. V and J are TRBV7-8 and TRBJ1-6; 7 bases align to TRBD1. This CDR3 spans 14 amino acids. Germline lookup yields CDR1 SGHVS and CDR2 FQNEAQ. V gave up 5 bases and J gave up 7 bases; unmatched junction bases: 5.